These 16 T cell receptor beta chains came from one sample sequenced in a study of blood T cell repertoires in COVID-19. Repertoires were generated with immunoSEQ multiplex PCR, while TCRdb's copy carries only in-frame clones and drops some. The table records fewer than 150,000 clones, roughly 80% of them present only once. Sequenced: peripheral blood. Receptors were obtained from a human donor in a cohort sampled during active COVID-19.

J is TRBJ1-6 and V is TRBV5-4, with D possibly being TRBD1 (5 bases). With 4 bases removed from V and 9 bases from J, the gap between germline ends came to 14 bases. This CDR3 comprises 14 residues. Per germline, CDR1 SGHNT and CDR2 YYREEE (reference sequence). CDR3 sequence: CASSQNIGGSPLHF. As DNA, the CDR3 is TGTGCCAGCAGCCAGAACATCGGGGGTTCACCCCTCCACTTT.

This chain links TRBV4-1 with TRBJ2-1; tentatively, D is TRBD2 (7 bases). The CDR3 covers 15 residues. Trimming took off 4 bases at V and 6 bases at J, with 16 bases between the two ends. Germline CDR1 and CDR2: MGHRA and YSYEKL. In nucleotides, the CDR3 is TGCGCCAGCAGCCCAGGGGCGACTAGCCTCAATGAGCAGTTCTTC. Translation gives CASSPGATSLNEQFF.

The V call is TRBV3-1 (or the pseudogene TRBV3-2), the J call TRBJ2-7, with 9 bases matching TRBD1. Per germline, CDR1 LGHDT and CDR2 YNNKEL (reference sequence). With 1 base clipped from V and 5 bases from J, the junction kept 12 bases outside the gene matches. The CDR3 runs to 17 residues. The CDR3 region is CASSQGILRDRAHEQYF. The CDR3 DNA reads TGTGCCAGCAGCCAAGGTATCCTCCGGGACAGGGCCCACGAGCAGTACTTC.

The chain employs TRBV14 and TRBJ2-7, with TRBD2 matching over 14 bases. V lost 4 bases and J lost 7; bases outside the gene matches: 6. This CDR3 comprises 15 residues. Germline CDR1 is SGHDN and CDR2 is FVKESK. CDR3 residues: CASSLWTSGGKEQYF. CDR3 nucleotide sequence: TGTGCCAGCAGCCTTTGGACTAGCGGGGGGAAGGAGCAGTACTTC. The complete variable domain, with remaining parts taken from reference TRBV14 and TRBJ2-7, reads EAGVTQFPSHSVIEKGQTVTLRCDPISGHDNLYWYRRVMGKEIKFLLHFVKESKQDESGMPNNRFLAERTGGTYSTLKVQPAELEDSGVYFCASSLWTSGGKEQYFGPGTRLTVT.

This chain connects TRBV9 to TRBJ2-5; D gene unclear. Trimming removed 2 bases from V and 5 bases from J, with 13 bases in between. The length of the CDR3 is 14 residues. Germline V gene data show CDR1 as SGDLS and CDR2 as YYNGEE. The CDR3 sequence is CASSVTVARETQYF. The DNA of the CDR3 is TGTGCCAGCAGCGTCACAGTTGCCCGGGAGACCCAGTACTTC.

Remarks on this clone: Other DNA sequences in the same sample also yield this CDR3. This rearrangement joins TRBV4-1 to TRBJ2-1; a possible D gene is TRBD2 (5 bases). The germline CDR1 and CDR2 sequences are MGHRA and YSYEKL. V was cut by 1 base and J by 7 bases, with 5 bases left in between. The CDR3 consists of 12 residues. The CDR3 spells CASSQAGNEQFF. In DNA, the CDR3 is TGCGCCAGCAGCCAAGCGGGGAATGAGCAGTTCTTC.

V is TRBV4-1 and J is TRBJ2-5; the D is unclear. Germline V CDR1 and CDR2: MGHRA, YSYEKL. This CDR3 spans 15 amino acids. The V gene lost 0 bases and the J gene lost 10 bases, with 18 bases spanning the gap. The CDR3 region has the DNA TGCGCCAGCAGCCAAGAAGAAAGGTCCTATAGCTTCCAGTACTTC. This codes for CASSQEERSYSFQYF.

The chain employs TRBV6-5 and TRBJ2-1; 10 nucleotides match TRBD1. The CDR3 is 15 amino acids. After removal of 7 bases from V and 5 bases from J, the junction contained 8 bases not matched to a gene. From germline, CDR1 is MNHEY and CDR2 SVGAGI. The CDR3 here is CASIRDRGLNNEQFF. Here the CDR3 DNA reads TGTGCCAGCATTAGGGACAGGGGACTCAACAATGAGCAGTTCTTC.

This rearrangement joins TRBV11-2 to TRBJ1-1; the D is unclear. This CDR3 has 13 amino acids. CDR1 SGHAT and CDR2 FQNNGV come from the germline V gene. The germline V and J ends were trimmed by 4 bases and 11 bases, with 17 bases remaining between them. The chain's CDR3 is CASSSLIVGEAFF. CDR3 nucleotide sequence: TGTGCCAGCAGCTCCCTAATTGTGGGAGAGGCTTTCTTT.

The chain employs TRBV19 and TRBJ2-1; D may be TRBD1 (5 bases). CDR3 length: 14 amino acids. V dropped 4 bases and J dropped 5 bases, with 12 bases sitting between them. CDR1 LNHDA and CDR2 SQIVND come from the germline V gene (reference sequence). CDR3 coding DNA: TGTGCCAGTAGTACTTCGGACACACACAATGAGCAGTTCTTC. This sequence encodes CASSTSDTHNEQFF.

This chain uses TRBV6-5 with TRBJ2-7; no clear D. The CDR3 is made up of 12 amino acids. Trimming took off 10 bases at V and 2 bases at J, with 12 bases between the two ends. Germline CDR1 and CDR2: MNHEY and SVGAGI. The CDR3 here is CATETDAYEQYF. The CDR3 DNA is TGTGCCACGGAGACTGATGCCTACGAGCAGTACTTC.

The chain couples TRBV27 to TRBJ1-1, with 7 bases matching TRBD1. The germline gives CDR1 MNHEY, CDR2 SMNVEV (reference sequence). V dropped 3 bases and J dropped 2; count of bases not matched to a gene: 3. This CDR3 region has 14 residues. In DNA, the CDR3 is TGTGCCAGCAGTTTTGGGACAGCAAACACTGAAGCTTTCTTT. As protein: CASSFGTANTEAFF.

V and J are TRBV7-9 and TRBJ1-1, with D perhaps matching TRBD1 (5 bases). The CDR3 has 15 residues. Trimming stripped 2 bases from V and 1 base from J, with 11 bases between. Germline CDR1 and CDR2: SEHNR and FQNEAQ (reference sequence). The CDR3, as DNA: TGTGCCAGCAGCTTACGGCAGGGTCAGAACACTGAAGCTTTCTTT. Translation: CASSLRQGQNTEAFF.

In DNA, the CDR3 is TGTGCCAGCAGCTTGTCGGTAGGAAGGCTGACTTACTCCTACGAGCAGTACTTC. Its protein product is CASSLSVGRLTYSYEQYF. This chain uses TRBV5-4 with TRBJ2-7; D unclear. The V end was cut by 1 base, the J end by 0 bases, with 20 bases between. The CDR3 covers 18 residues. Germline CDR1 is SGHNT and CDR2 is YYREEE (reference sequence).

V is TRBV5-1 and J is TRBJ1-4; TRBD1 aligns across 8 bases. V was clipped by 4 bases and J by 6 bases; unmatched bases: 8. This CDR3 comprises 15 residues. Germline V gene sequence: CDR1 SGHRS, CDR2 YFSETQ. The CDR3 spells CASSPLTGADEKLFF. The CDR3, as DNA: TGCGCCAGCAGCCCCCTGACAGGGGCGGATGAAAAACTGTTTTTT.

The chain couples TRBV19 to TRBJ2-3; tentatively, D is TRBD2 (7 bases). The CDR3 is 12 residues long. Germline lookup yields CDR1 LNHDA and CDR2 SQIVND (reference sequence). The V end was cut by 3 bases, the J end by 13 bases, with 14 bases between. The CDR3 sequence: CASSIVGGGEYF. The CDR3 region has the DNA TGTGCCAGTAGTATCGTAGGGGGGGGAGAGTATTTT.